At least ten counts were recorded for the clone carrying this T cell receptor (beta chain). Its cognate antigen is unknown. These data come from a study of CD8+CD57+ T cells in acquired aplastic anemia. The wider study: The study obtained 9.5 million to 12 million reads on average for CD4+ cells from healthy donors. Findings of the study overall: Controls and patients did not differ significantly in CD8+ Simpson's diversity.

TCR beta VDJ and CDR3 profiling used genomic DNA as template. TCRdb independently ran MiXCR on the reads; one entry per CDR3 protein. This table holds some 180,000 distinct CDR3 sequences, 40% to 50% found once. CDR1 and CDR2 from the germline V gene are MGHDK and SYGVNS. V shed 3 bases, J shed 2 bases, and the junction held 0 bases outside the gene matches. This CDR3 spans 14 amino acids. The sequence was collected from a human donor in good health. V usage is TRBV25-1 and J usage is TRBJ1-5; 8 bases are a match to TRBD1. Sequenced input: sorted CD4+, CD8+, or CD8+CD57+ T cells (not recorded which) from PBMCs. The CDR3 region is CASSETGGNQPQHF. The CDR3 DNA reads TGTGCCAGCAGTGAGACAGGGGGCAATCAGCCCCAGCATTTT.